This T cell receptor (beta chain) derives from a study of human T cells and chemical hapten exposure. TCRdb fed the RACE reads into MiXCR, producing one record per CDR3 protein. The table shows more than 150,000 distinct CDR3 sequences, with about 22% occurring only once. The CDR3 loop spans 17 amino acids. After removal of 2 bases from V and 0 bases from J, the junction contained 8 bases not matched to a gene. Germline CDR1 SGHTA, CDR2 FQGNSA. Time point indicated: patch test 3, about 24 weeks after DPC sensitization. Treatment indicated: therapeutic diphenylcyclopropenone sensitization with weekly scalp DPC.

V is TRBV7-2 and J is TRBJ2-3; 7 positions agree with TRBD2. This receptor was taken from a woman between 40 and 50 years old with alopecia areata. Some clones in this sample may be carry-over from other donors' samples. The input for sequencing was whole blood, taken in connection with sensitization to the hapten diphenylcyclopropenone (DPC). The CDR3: CASSLWLAASSTDTQYF. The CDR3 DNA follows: TGTGCCAGCAGCTTATGGCTAGCGGCCTCTAGCACAGATACGCAGTATTTT.